This T cell receptor beta chain comes out of a study of regulatory T cells in long-lasting Graves disease. In building TCR beta libraries, iRepertoire HTBI primers were used together with Arm-PCR of CDR3 regions. TCRdb itself ran the multiplex PCR reads through MiXCR, one entry per CDR3 protein. The sample shows more than 450,000 distinct CDR3 sequences, 15% to 20% of them seen only once. CDR1 is SGHAT, CDR2 FQNNGV, per germline. The CDR3 has 16 residues. About this clonotype itself: This sequence is one base from a far larger clone and is likely a read error.

The sample's time point: newly diagnosed GD, antithyroid drugs for less than 3 months. The TCR library was prepared using RNA isolated from PBMCs. These sequences were also reported in another study, on T cells in Graves' hyperthyroidism and ophthalmopathy.

This chain joins TRBV11-2 and TRBJ2-4, with D possibly being TRBD2 (5 bases). The sample consisted of peripheral blood mononuclear cells (PBMCs), taken at new diagnosis, from a patient treated with antithyroid drugs. The TCR comes from a man aged 40-49 years with Graves disease. The CDR3 coding sequence is TGTGCCAGCAGCTTAGCGGGTAGCAGGTACAACAATGAGCGGTTCTTC. It is translated as CASSLAGSRYNNERFF. The full variable domain, in which reference TRBV11-2 and TRBJ2-4 provide the parts outside the CDR3, is EAGVAQSPRYKIIEKRQSVAFWCNPISGHATLYWYQQILGQGPKLLIQFQNNGVVDDSQLPKDRFSAERLKGVDSTLKIQPAKLEDSAVYLCASSLAGSRYNNERFFGAGTRLSVL.